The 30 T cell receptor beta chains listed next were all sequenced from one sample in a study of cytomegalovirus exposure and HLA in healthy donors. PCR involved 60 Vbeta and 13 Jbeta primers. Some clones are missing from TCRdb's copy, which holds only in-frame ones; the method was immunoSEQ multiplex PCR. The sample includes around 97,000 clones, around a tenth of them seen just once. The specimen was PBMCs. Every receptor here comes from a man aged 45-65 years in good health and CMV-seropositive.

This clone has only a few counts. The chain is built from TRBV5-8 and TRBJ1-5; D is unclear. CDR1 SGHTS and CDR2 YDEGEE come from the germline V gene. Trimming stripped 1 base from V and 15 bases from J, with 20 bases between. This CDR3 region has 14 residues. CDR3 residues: CASSLYEIYKYGHF. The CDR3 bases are TGTGCCAGCAGCTTGTATGAGATATATAAGTACGGGCATTTT.

Here the CDR3 reads CASSLSGDQETQYF. In DNA, the CDR3 is TGTGCCAGCAGCTTGTCGGGGGACCAAGAGACCCAGTACTTC. The V gene is TRBV5-6, the J gene TRBJ2-5; maybe TRBD2 (6 bases). Between the trimmed V and J ends, which lost 1 base and 0 bases, there was a span of 7 bases. Germline V gene lookup returns CDR1 SGHDT and CDR2 YYEEEE. This CDR3 is built from 14 residues.

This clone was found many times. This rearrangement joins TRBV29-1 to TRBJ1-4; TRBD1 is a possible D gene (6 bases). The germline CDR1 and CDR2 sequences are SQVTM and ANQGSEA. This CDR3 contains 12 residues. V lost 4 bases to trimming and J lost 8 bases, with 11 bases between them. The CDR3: CSVAGVGEKLFF. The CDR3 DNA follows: TGCAGCGTTGCAGGGGTAGGGGAAAAACTGTTTTTT.

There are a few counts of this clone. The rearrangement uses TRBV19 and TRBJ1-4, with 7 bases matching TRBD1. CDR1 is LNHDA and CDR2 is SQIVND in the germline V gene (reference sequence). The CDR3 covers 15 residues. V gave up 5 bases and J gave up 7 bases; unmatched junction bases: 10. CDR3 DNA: TGTGCCAGTAGTCCTCTGTTGAGACAGGGTGAAAAACTGTTTTTT. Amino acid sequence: CASSPLLRQGEKLFF.

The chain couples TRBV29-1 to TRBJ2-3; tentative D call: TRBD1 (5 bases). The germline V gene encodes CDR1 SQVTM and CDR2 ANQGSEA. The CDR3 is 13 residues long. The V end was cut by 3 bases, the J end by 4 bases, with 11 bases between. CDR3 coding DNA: TGCAGCGTTGATAGGGGTGGGGCAGATACGCAGTATTTT. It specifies CSVDRGGADTQYF.

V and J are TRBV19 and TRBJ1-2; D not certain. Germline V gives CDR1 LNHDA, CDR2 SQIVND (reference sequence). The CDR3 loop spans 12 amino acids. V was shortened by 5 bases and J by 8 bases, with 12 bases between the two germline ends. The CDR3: CASSSSARGYTF. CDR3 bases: TGTGCCAGTAGTTCCTCAGCGCGCGGCTACACCTTC.

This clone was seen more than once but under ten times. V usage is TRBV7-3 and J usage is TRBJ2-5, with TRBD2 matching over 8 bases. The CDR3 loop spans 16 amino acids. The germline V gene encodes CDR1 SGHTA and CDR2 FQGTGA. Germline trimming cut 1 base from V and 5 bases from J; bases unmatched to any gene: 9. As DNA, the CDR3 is TGTGCCAGCAGCTTAAGAGGACTCGGGGGGGAGGAGACCCAGTACTTC. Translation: CASSLRGLGGEETQYF.

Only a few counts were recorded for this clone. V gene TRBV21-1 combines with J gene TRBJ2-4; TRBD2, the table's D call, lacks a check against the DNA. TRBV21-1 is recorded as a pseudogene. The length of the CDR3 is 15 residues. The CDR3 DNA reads TGTGCCAGCAGCAAAGAGAACCCGAGAGGAAACATTCAGTACTTC. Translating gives CASSKENPRGNIQYF.

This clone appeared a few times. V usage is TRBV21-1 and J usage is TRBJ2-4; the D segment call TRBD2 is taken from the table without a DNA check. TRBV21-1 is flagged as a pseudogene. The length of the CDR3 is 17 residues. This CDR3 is CASSNQRGSLAKNIQYF. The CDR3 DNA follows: TGTGCCAGCAGCAACCAACGGGGGAGTTTAGCCAAAAACATTCAGTACTTC.

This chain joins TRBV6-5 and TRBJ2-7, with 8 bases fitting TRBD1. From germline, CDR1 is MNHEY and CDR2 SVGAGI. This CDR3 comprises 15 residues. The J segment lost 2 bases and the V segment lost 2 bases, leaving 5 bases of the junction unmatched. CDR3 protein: CASSYRGQGAYEQYF. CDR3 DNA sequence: TGTGCCAGCAGTTACCGCGGACAGGGAGCCTACGAGCAGTACTTC.

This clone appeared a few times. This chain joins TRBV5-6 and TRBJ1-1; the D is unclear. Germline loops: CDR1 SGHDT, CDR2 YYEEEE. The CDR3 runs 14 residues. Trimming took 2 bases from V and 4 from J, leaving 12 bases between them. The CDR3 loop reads CASSFEGSGTEAFF. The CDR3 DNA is TGTGCCAGCAGCTTTGAGGGCTCTGGCACTGAAGCTTTCTTT.

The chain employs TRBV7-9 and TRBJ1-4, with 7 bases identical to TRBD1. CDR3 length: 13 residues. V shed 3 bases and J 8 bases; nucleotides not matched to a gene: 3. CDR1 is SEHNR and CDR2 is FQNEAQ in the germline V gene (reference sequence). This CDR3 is CASSLTGQEKLFF. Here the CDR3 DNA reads TGTGCCAGCAGCTTGACAGGGCAGGAAAAACTGTTTTTT.

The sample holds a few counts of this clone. The CDR3 coding sequence is TGTGCCAGCAGCTTAGACAGGCAGAGAGAAGCTTTCTTT. This sequence encodes CASSLDRQREAFF. The genes are TRBV7-9 and TRBJ1-1; tentatively, D is TRBD1 (5 bases). Germline V gene sequence: CDR1 SEHNR, CDR2 FQNEAQ (reference sequence). Trimming cost V 1 base and J 8 bases, with 11 bases left between them. The CDR3 sequence is 13 residues long.

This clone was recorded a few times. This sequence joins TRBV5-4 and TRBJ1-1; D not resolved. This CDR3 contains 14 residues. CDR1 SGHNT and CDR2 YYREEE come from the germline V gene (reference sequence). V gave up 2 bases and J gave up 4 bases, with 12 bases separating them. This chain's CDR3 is CASSFDERSTEAFF. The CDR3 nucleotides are TGTGCCAGCAGCTTCGACGAGAGGAGCACTGAAGCTTTCTTT.

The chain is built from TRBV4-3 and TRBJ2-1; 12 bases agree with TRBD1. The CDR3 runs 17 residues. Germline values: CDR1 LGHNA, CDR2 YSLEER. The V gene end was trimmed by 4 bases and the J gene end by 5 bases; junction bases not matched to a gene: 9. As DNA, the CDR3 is TGCGCCAGCAGCCTTACCAGGGGACAGGGGGCGAACAATGAGCAGTTCTTC. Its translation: CASSLTRGQGANNEQFF.

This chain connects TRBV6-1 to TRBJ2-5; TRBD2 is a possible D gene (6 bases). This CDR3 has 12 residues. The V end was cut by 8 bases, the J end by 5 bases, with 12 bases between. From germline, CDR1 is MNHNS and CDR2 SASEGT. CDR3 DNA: TGTGCCAGCGGGGCGGGGTATGAGACCCAGTACTTC. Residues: CASGAGYETQYF.

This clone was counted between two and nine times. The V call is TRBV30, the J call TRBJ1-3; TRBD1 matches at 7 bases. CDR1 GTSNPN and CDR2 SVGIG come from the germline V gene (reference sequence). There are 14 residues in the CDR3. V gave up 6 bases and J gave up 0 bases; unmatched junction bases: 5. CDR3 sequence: CACQRTGSGNTIYF. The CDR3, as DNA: TGTGCCTGCCAAAGGACAGGCTCTGGAAACACCATATATTTT.

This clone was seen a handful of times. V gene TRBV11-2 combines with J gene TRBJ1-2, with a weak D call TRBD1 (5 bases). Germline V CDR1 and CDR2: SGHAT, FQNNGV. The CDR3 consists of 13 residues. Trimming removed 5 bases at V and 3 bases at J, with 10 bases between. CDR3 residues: CASSLTDYYGYTF. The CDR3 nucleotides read TGTGCCAGCAGCCTGACAGACTACTATGGCTACACCTTC.

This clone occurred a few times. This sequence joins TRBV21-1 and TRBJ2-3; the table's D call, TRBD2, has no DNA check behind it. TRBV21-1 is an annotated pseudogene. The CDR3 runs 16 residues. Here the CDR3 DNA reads TGTGCCAGCAGCAAAGAGGCTAGCGGACCCACAGATACGCAGTATTTT. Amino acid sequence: CASSKEASGPTDTQYF.

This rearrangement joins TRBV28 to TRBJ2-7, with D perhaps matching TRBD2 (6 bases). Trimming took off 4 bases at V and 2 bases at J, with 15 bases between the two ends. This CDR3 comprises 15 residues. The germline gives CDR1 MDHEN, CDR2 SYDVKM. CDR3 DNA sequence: TGTGCCAGCAGTTCCCCCGGGGGACGCGCCTACGAGCAGTACTTC. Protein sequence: CASSSPGGRAYEQYF.

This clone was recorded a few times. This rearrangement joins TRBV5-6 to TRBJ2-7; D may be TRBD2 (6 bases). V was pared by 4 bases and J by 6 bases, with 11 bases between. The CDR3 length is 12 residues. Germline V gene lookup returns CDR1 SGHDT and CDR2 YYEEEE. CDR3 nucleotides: TGTGCCAGCAGCGGTGCGGGGTTCGAGCAGTACTTC. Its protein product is CASSGAGFEQYF.

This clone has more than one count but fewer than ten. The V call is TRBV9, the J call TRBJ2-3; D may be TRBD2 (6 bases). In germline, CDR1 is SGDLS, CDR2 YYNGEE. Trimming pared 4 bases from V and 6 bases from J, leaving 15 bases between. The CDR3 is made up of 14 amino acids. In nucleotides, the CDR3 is TGTGCCAGCAGCTTCGGGGGAGGAGAGGATACGCAGTATTTT. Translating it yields CASSFGGGEDTQYF. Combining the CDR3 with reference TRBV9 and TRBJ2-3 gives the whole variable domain DSGVTQTPKHLITATGQRVTLRCSPRSGDLSVYWYQQSLDQGLQFLIQYYNGEERAKGNILERFSAQQFPDLHSELNLSSLELGDSALYFCASSFGGGEDTQYFGPGTRLTVL.

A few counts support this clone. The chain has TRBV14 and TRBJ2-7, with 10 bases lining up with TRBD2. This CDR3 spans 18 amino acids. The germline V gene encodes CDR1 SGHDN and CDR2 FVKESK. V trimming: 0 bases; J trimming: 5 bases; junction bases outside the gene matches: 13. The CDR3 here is CASSQENAASGSRHEQYF. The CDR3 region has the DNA TGTGCCAGCAGCCAAGAGAACGCTGCTAGCGGGAGCCGGCACGAGCAGTACTTC.

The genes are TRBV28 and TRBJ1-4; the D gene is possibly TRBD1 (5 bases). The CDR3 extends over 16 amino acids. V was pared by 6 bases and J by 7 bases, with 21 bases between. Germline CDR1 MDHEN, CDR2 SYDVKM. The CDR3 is CASRTWGLRKGEKLFF. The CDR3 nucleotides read TGTGCCAGCAGGACCTGGGGACTTCGGAAGGGTGAAAAACTGTTTTTT.

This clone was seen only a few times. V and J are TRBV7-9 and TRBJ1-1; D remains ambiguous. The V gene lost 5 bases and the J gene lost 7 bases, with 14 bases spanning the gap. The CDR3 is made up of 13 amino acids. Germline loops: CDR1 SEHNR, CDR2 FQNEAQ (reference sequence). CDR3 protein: CASSGPLPVEAFF. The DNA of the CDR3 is TGTGCCAGCAGCGGGCCGCTGCCCGTTGAAGCTTTCTTT. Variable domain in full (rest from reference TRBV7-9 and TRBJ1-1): DTGVSQNPRHKITKRGQNVTFRCDPISEHNRLYWYRQTLGQGPEFLTYFQNEAQLEKSRLLSDRFSAERPKGSFSTLEIQRTEQGDSAMYLCASSGPLPVEAFFGQGTRLTVV.

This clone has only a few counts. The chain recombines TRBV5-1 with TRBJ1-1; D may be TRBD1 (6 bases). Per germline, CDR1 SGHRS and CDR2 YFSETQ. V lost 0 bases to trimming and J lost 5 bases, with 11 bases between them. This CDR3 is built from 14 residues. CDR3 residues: CASSLAGGWTEAFF. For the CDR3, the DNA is TGCGCCAGCAGCTTGGCGGGGGGCTGGACTGAAGCTTTCTTT.

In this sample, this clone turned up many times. Here the CDR3 DNA reads TGTGCCAGCAGTGAGAAACTAAAAGAGACCCAGTACTTC. It is translated as CASSEKLKETQYF. The rearrangement uses TRBV2 and TRBJ2-5; D is ambiguous. The CDR3 loop spans 13 amino acids. The V end was cut by 3 bases, the J end by 3 bases, with 8 bases between. Germline V CDR1 and CDR2: SNHLY, FYNNEI.

CDR3 bases: TGTGCCAGCAGCTTGGGTAGCGGGAGTGGGGATACGCAGTATTTT. Translation: CASSLGSGSGDTQYF. V is TRBV5-6 and J is TRBJ2-3, with 9 bases matching TRBD2. CDR3 size: 15 residues. The germline V gene has CDR1 SGHDT and CDR2 YYEEEE. V shed 0 bases, J shed 6 bases, and the junction held 5 bases outside the gene matches.

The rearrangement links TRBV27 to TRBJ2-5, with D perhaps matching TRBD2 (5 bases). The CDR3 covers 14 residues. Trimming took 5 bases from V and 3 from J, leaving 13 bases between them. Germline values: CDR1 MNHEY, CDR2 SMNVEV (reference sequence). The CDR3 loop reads CASSPTPAEETQYF. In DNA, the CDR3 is TGTGCCAGCAGTCCAACCCCAGCGGAAGAGACCCAGTACTTC.

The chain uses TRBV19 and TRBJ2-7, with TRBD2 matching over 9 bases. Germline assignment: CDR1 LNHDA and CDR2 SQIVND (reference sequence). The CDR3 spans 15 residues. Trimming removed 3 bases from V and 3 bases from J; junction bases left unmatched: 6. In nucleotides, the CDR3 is TGTGCCAGTAGTATGGTTCTAGCGGGATTCTACGAGCAGTACTTC. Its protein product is CASSMVLAGFYEQYF.